This TCR beta chain was profiled in a study of T-cell reconstitution after alpha-beta-depleted transplantation in children. The CDR3 is 15 residues long. V lost 0 bases and J lost 4, with 14 bases in between. Germline CDR1 is SGHKS and CDR2 is YYEKEE (reference sequence). TCRbeta library construction was performed incorporating unique molecular identifiers. TCRdb recomputed calls from the PCR reads with MiXCR, one row per CDR3 protein. The sample carries nearly 550,000 distinct CDR3 sequences, 15% to 20% recorded once. A few counts support this clonotype. Material: PBMCs from the stem cell graft donor, obtained from the stem cell graft. This receptor was identified in a human donor who donated a stem cell graft to a child with acute lymphoblastic leukemia. The V gene is TRBV5-5, the J gene TRBJ2-7; tentatively, D is TRBD1 (5 bases). The DNA for the CDR3 is TGTGCCAGCAGCTTGGGACAGCTCCACTCGTACGAGCAGTACTTC. Protein: CASSLGQLHSYEQYF.